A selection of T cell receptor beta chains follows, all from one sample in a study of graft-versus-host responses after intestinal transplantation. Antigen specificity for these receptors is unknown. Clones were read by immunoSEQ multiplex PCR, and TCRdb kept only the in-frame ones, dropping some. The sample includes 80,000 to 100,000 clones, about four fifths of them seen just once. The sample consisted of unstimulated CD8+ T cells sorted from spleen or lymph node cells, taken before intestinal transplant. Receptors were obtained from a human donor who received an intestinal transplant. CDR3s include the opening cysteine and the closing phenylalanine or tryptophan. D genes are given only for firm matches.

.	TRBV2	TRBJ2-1	TGTGCCAGCAGTGAATGGAGGACTGGGTTCAATGAGCAGTTCTTC	CASSEWRTGFNEQFF
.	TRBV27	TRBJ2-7	TGTGCCAGCAGTCCTCAGGGCGACGAGCAGTACTTC	CASSPQGDEQYF
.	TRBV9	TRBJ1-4	TGTGCCAGCAGCGTAGAGACGGATCTTAATGAAAAACTGTTTTTT	CASSVETDLNEKLFF
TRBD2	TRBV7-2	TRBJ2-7	TGTGCCAGCAGCCCCTGGACTAGCCCTAGCTCCTACGAGCAGTACTTC	CASSPWTSPSSYEQYF
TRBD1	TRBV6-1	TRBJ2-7	TGTGCCAGCAGTGAGAGGGGTTACAGGGGGCTAAAAGACGAGCAGTACTTC	CASSERGYRGLKDEQYF
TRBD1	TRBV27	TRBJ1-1	TGTGCCAGCAGTGTAGAGGGGGCGTGGGACACTGAAGCTTTCTTT	CASSVEGAWDTEAFF
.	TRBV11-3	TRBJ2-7	TGTGCCAGCAGCGCCCAGGGGAGGTCCTACGAGCAGTACTTC	CASSAQGRSYEQYF
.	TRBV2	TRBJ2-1	TGTGCTCACAACGTGGATGAGCAGTTCTTC	CAHNVDEQFF
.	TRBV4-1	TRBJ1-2	TGCGCCAGCAGCCAAGTCTACCCGACGAACTATGGCTACACCTTC	CASSQVYPTNYGYTF
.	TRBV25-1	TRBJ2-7	TGTGCCAGCAGTGAATGGGTAGGAGAATCCTACGAGCAGTACTTC	CASSEWVGESYEQYF
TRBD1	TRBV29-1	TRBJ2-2	TGCAGCGGCAGGGGGACCGGGGAGCTGTTTTTT	CSGRGTGELFF
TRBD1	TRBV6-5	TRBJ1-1	TGTGCCAGCAGTTACTCGAGCGGGACAGTCGGTGAAGCTTTCTTT	CASSYSSGTVGEAFF